This T cell receptor (beta chain) stems from a study of blood T cells in healthy people across ages. V lost 0 bases to trimming and J lost 3 bases; unmatched junction nucleotides: 5. The CDR3 runs to 15 residues. Germline lookup yields CDR1 DFQATT and CDR2 SNEGSKA (reference sequence). Primed by a sample-barcoded 5' primer and a J-beta primer mix, a second PCR proceeded for 7 to 11 cycles. TCRdb processed the 5' RACE reads anew with MiXCR; each CDR3 protein has one entry. The table includes 500,000 to 650,000 distinct CDR3 sequences, about 25% detected once. The sample was also reused in another study, on T cells of mothers and their children.

The chain couples TRBV20-1 to TRBJ2-3, with TRBD2 matching over 8 bases. Sequencing used blood. The clonotype was recovered from a boy between 2 and 10 years old in good health. CDR3 region: CSARDLGGGTDTQYF. DNA for the CDR3: TGCAGTGCTAGAGATCTCGGGGGGGGTACAGATACGCAGTATTTT.